These 8 T cell receptor beta chains originate from one sample sequenced in a study of blood T cells in healthy people across ages. Sample-barcoded 5' priming and a J-beta primer mix drove a second PCR of about 6 to 12 cycles. TCRdb independently ran MiXCR on the 5' RACE reads; one entry per CDR3 protein. The sample holds roughly 1.5 million distinct CDR3 sequences, about 42% seen once. Sequencing was done on a sample of blood. The receptors shown here come from a woman under 30 in good health.

This clonotype was observed a handful of times. V is TRBV7-9 and J is TRBJ1-2, with 10 bases lining up with TRBD1. The V segment lost 7 bases and the J segment 5 bases; nucleotides outside the gene matches: 7. The CDR3 loop spans 14 amino acids. From germline, CDR1 is SEHNR and CDR2 FQNEAQ (reference sequence). In nucleotides, the CDR3 is TGTGCCAGCACAAACCCGGGACAGGGGTATGGCTACACCTTC. As protein: CASTNPGQGYGYTF. Full variable domain (rest looked up from reference TRBV7-9 and TRBJ1-2): DTGVSQNPRHKITKRGQNVTFRCDPISEHNRLYWYRQTLGQGPEFLTYFQNEAQLEKSRLLSDRFSAERPKGSFSTLEIQRTEQGDSAMYLCASTNPGQGYGYTFGSGTRLTVV.

The chain recombines TRBV7-9 with TRBJ1-6; 9 nucleotides agree with TRBD1. Losses at the gene ends were 4 bases for V and 14 bases for J; bases not matched to a gene: 9. CDR1 SEHNR and CDR2 FQNEAQ come from the germline V gene (reference sequence). This CDR3 spans 14 amino acids. The CDR3 DNA reads as TGTGCCAGCAGCTGGGGACAGGGCCTAGAGACCCTCCACTTT. Residues: CASSWGQGLETLHF.

This clonotype has ten or more counts. V gene TRBV29-1 combines with J gene TRBJ2-3; 9 bases match TRBD1. After removal of 8 bases from V and 2 bases from J, the junction contained 5 bases not matched to a gene. CDR3 length: 13 residues. The germline V gene has CDR1 SQVTM and CDR2 ANQGSEA. CDR3 DNA: TGCAGCACCCGGGACAGGGACACAGATACGCAGTATTTT. This sequence encodes CSTRDRDTDTQYF.

In this sample, this clonotype turned up a few times. This chain links TRBV20-1 with TRBJ2-7; TRBD1 matches at 8 bases. CDR1 DFQATT and CDR2 SNEGSKA come from the germline V gene (reference sequence). V lost 3 bases and J lost 2; bases outside the gene matches: 3. The CDR3 consists of 13 residues. This CDR3 reads CSASTGGAYEQYF. Written as DNA, the CDR3 is TGCAGTGCTAGTACAGGGGGTGCCTACGAGCAGTACTTC.

This rearrangement joins TRBV6-4 to TRBJ1-1; the D gene is possibly TRBD1 (5 bases). CDR1 and CDR2 from the germline V gene are MRHNA and SNTAGT. The CDR3 is made up of 13 amino acids. Trimming stripped 2 bases from V and 1 base from J, with 5 bases between. The CDR3 protein is CASSDGTNTEAFF. CDR3 DNA sequence: TGTGCCAGCAGTGACGGGACGAACACTGAAGCTTTCTTT.

The V gene is TRBV7-9, the J gene TRBJ1-1; a weak D match, TRBD1 (5 bases). CDR3 length: 17 residues. CDR1 and CDR2 (germline): SEHNR, FQNEAQ (reference sequence). The V gene lost 0 bases and the J gene lost 3 bases, with 17 bases spanning the gap. The CDR3 reads CASSLAPNPGGYTEAFF. CDR3 nucleotide sequence: TGTGCCAGCAGCTTAGCGCCTAACCCGGGGGGATACACTGAAGCTTTCTTT.

This clonotype was picked up many times. J is TRBJ2-7 and V is TRBV20-1; 8 bases are shared with TRBD2. Trimming removed 6 bases from V and 3 bases from J; junction bases left unmatched: 7. The germline V gene encodes CDR1 DFQATT and CDR2 SNEGSKA (reference sequence). CDR3 length equals 13 residues. CDR3 loop: CSAKETSDYEQYF. Written as DNA, the CDR3 is TGCAGTGCAAAGGAGACTAGCGACTACGAGCAGTACTTC.

The chain links TRBV5-6 to TRBJ2-1; D uncertain. CDR3 size: 16 residues. Germline V gives CDR1 SGHDT, CDR2 YYEEEE. The ends were cut back, 3 bases at V and 0 bases at J, with 13 bases in the middle. The CDR3 protein is CASSSPPLSSYNEQFF. The DNA of the CDR3 is TGTGCCAGCAGCTCTCCGCCCCTTAGCTCCTACAATGAGCAGTTCTTC. The full variable domain, completed using reference TRBV5-6 and TRBJ2-1, is DAGVTQSPTHLIKTRGQQVTLRCSPKSGHDTVSWYQQALGQGPQFIFQYYEEEERQRGNFPDRFSGHQFPNYSSELNVNALLLGDSALYLCASSSPPLSSYNEQFFGPGTRLTVL.